One sample yielded the 12 T cell receptor beta chains listed below, sequenced in a study of T-cell reconstitution after alpha-beta-depleted transplantation in children. Preparation of the TCRbeta library involved a method that used unique molecular identifiers. TCRdb redid the calling of the PCR reads with MiXCR, one entry per CDR3 protein. The sample lists about 230,000 distinct CDR3 sequences, approximately 9.7% occurring once. Specimen: PBMCs from the stem cell graft donor, collected from the stem cell graft. The receptors were sampled from a human donor who donated a stem cell graft to a child with SCID.

This clonotype was detected ten times or more. The CDR3 sequence is CASSNFDRDEKLFF. For the CDR3, the DNA is TGTGCCAGCAGCAACTTTGACAGGGATGAAAAACTGTTTTTT. V and J are TRBV2 and TRBJ1-4, with 7 bases identical to TRBD1. The CDR3 spans 14 residues. Germline CDR1 SNHLY, CDR2 FYNNEI. J was trimmed by 6 bases and V by 6 bases; bases with no gene match: 7. The full variable domain, with the rest looked up from reference TRBV2 and TRBJ1-4, is EPEVTQTPSHQVTQMGQEVILRCVPISNHLYFYWYRQILGQKVEFLVSFYNNEISEKSEIFDDQFSVERPDGSNFTLKIRSTKLEDSAMYFCASSNFDRDEKLFFGSGTQLSVL.

This clonotype was found many times. This chain links TRBV12-5 with TRBJ2-2; a possible D gene is TRBD1 (6 bases). Germline V gene lookup returns CDR1 LGHNT and CDR2 FRNRAP. The CDR3 contains 16 residues. Trimming removed 7 bases from V and 1 base from J, with 16 bases in between. CDR3 nucleotides: TGTGCTAGTGTCCTAATACGGACAGAGAACACCGGGGAGCTGTTTTTT. It codes for CASVLIRTENTGELFF.

This clonotype was picked up many times. The chain has TRBV2 and TRBJ1-5, with a possible D match to TRBD1 (5 bases). Germline V gene sequence: CDR1 SNHLY, CDR2 FYNNEI. The V end lost 4 bases, the J end lost 2 bases, and 15 bases lay between the germline ends. This CDR3 is 16 amino acids long. Written as DNA, the CDR3 is TGTGCCAGCAGTGTAGGCAGGGATGCGGGCAATCAGCCCCAGCATTTT. Amino acids: CASSVGRDAGNQPQHF.

The V and J genes are TRBV20-1 and TRBJ1-1; D ambiguous. The V end lost 0 bases, the J end lost 0 bases, and 14 bases lay between the germline ends. The CDR3 has 16 residues. The V gene's germline CDR1 is DFQATT and CDR2 SNEGSKA (reference sequence). CDR3 in DNA: TGCAGTGCTAGAGATCGGGGAGGGAAGGTGAACACTGAAGCTTTCTTT. Translation gives CSARDRGGKVNTEAFF.

At least ten counts were recorded for this clonotype. V is TRBV28 and J is TRBJ2-5; 9 bases match TRBD2. After removal of 8 bases from V and 1 base from J, the junction contained 17 bases not matched to a gene. This CDR3 has 18 residues. Germline V gene sequence: CDR1 MDHEN, CDR2 SYDVKM. The CDR3 bases are TGTGCCAGCCTTAGAGGACCCTGGACTAGCGCCCTCCAAGAGACCCAGTACTTC. It codes for CASLRGPWTSALQETQYF.

This clonotype was observed many times. The gene calls are TRBV20-1 and TRBJ2-3, with TRBD1 matching 7 bases. V dropped 7 bases and J dropped 6; count of bases not matched to a gene: 7. This CDR3 spans 12 amino acids. Germline V gives CDR1 DFQATT, CDR2 SNEGSKA (reference sequence). The CDR3 is CSVGGLEDTQYF. The CDR3 DNA follows: TGCAGTGTAGGGGGCCTGGAGGATACGCAGTATTTT.

This clonotype was detected ten times or more. This chain links TRBV12-3 or TRBV12-4 with TRBJ2-7, with 7 bases fitting TRBD1. The junction had 9 bases not matched to a gene; V was cut back by 5 bases and J by 2 bases. CDR3 length: 15 amino acids. CDR3 residues: CASSPAVRGTYEQYF. Written as DNA, the CDR3 is TGTGCCAGCAGTCCGGCGGTCAGGGGGACCTACGAGCAGTACTTC.

This clonotype was counted at least ten times. The rearrangement uses TRBV7-2 and TRBJ1-1; the D gene is possibly TRBD1 (5 bases). The CDR3 sequence is 11 residues long. V lost 10 bases and J lost 3, with 9 bases in between. Germline V gene sequence: CDR1 SGHTA, CDR2 FQGNSA. The CDR3 DNA follows: TGTGCCACCTGGGGGGACACTGAAGCTTTCTTT. This translates into CATWGDTEAFF. The variable domain in full, with the rest retrieved from reference TRBV7-2 and TRBJ1-1, is GAGVSQSPSNKVTEKGKDVELRCDPISGHTALYWYRQSLGQGLEFLIYFQGNSAPDKSGLPSDRFSAERTGGSVSTLTIQRTQQEDSAVYLCATWGDTEAFFGQGTRLTVV.

The V and J genes are TRBV4-1 and TRBJ1-4; a weak D match, TRBD1 (6 bases). CDR1 is MGHRA, CDR2 YSYEKL, per germline. The V end lost 4 bases, the J end lost 8 bases, and 14 bases lay between the germline ends. CDR3 length: 14 residues. In DNA form, the CDR3 reads TGCGCCAGCAGCCGAGCACAGGGTGGCGAAAAACTGTTTTTT. Amino acid sequence: CASSRAQGGEKLFF.

This clonotype was seen many times. This rearrangement joins TRBV12-3 or TRBV12-4 to TRBJ2-2, with 7 bases lining up with TRBD1. V lost 6 bases, J lost 2 bases, and 3 bases stayed unmatched. There are 14 residues in the CDR3. The CDR3 DNA reads TGTGCCAGCAGGGGGACAGTCAACACCGGGGAGCTGTTTTTT. It encodes CASRGTVNTGELFF.

This clonotype was picked up many times. The J gene is TRBJ2-2, the V gene TRBV2, with a weak D call TRBD2 (5 bases). The germline V and J ends were trimmed by 7 bases and 0 bases, with 12 bases remaining between them. This CDR3 contains 15 residues. CDR1 and CDR2 from the germline V gene are SNHLY and FYNNEI. CDR3 DNA sequence: TGTGCCAGCAAAGCGGAGCCCGCGAACACCGGGGAGCTGTTTTTT. Translating it yields CASKAEPANTGELFF.

This clonotype was counted ten times or more. The chain has TRBV20-1 and TRBJ2-5; 14 nucleotides match TRBD2. The CDR3 spans 19 residues. V dropped 6 bases and J dropped 1; count of bases not matched to a gene: 16. Germline CDR1 and CDR2: DFQATT and SNEGSKA (reference sequence). CDR3 bases: TGCAGTGCCTTTACTCCTCGACTAGCGGGGGGGCCCCCCCAAGAGACCCAGTACTTC. The encoded protein is CSAFTPRLAGGPPQETQYF.